This TCR beta chain came from a study of cytomegalovirus exposure and HLA in healthy donors. The study, taken as a whole, reports: A prior analysis recorded that most TCR beta V segments were productive about 90% or about 30% of the time. After further analysis at a later stage, some 15,000 TCR beta sequences were associated with HLA alleles at 0.05 false discovery rate.

The CDR3 sequence is 13 residues long. The germline CDR1 and CDR2 sequences are KGHSH and LQKENI. V dropped 3 bases and J dropped 0 bases, with 6 bases sitting between them. This PCR relied on a set of 60 Vbeta primers and 13 Jbeta primers. TCRdb's table, derived via immunoSEQ multiplex PCR, lists solely in-frame clones and lacks some. The sample lists around 130,000 clones, roughly two thirds occurring once. For this clone: Antigen: not known.

V usage is TRBV18 and J usage is TRBJ2-7; D is uncertain. The sequenced sample was PBMCs. The origin of this receptor is a male donor in good health and CMV-seronegative. The CDR3 sequence is CASSPPSSYEQYF. The CDR3, as DNA: TGTGCCAGCTCACCCCCCAGCTCCTACGAGCAGTACTTC.